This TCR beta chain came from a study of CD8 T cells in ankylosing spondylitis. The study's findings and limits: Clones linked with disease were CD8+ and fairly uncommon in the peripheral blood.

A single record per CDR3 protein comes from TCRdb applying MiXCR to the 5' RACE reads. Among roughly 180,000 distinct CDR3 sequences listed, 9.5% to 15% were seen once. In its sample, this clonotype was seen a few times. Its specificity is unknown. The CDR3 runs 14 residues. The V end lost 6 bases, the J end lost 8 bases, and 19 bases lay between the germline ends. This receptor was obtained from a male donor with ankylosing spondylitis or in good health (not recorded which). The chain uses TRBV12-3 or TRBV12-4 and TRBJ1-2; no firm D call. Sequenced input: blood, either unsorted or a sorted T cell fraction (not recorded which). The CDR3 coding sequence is TGTGCCAGCAGCCCAGGCGCCCCTTATGAGGGCTACACCTTC. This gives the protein CASSPGAPYEGYTF.